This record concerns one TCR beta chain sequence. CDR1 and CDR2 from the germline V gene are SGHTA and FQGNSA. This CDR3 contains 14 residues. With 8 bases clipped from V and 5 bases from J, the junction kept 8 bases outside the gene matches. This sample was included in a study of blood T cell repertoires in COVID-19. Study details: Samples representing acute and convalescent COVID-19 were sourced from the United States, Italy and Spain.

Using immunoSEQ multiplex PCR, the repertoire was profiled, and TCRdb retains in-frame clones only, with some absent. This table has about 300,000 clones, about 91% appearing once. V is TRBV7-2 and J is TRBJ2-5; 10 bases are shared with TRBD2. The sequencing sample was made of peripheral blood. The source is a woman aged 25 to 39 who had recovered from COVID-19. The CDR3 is CASLRLAGAETQYF. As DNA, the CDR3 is TGTGCCAGCTTGCGGCTAGCGGGGGCTGAGACCCAGTACTTC.